This T cell receptor beta chain was captured in a study of technical replicates of blood from several donors. Profiled with immunoSEQ multiplex PCR; TCRdb holds only in-frame clones, not every one. This sample yields 55,000 to 65,000 clones, of which 80% to 90% are seen a single time; over 4.5% belongs to the top ten. Germline CDR1 is MNHNY and CDR2 is SVGAGI (reference sequence). After removal of 5 bases from V and 4 bases from J, the junction contained 7 bases not matched to a gene. The CDR3 consists of 14 residues. Sequencing was performed on PBMCs. The TCR comes from a human donor in good health. Some clones in this sample may be carry-over from other donors' samples. The chain couples TRBV6-6 to TRBJ1-1, with 7 bases fitting TRBD1. The CDR3 region is CASSTLGGRTEAFF. Here the CDR3 DNA reads TGTGCCAGCAGTACACTAGGGGGCCGCACTGAAGCTTTCTTT.